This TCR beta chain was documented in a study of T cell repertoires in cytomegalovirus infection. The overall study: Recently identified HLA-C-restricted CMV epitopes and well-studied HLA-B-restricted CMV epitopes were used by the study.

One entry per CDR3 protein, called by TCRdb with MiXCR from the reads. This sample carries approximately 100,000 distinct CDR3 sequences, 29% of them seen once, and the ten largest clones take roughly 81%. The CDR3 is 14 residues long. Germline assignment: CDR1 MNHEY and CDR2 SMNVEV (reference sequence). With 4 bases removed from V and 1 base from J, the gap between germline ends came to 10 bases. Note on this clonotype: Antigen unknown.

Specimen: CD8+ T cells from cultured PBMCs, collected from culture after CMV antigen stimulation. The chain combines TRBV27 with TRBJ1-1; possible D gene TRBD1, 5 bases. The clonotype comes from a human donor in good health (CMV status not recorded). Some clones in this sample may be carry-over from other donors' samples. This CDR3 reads CASSWGGGNTEAFF. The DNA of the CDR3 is TGTGCCAGCAGTTGGGGGGGAGGGAACACTGAAGCTTTCTTT.